The clone carrying this TCR beta chain was seen a handful of times. This sample stems from a study of early T cells in non-severe SARS-CoV-2 infection. This CDR3 has 15 residues. V was pared by 6 bases and J by 2 bases, with 17 bases between. Germline V CDR1 and CDR2: LNHDA, SQIVND (reference sequence). One entry per CDR3 protein, called by TCRdb with MiXCR from the 5' RACE reads. The table records tens of thousands of distinct CDR3 sequences, just under 9% of them present only once. The clonotype was recovered from an adult who was a healthcare worker with PCR-confirmed SARS-CoV-2 infection or an uninfected control (not recorded which). V and J are TRBV19 and TRBJ2-7, with D perhaps matching TRBD1 (6 bases). The sample consisted of whole blood. The CDR3 DNA reads as TGTGCCAGTAGCCCCCTCCAGGGGCCTGCCTACGAGCAGTACTTC. It codes for CASSPLQGPAYEQYF.